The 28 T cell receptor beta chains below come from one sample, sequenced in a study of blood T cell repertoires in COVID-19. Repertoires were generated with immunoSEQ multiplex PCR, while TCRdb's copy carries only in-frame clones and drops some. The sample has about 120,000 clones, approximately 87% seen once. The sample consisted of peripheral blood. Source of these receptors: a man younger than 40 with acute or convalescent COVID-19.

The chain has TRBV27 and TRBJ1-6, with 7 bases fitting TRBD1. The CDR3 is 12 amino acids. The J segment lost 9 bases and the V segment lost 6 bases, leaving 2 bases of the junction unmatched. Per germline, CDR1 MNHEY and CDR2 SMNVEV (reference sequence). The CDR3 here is CASRKGASPLHF. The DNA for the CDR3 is TGTGCCAGCAGGAAGGGGGCTTCACCCCTCCACTTT.

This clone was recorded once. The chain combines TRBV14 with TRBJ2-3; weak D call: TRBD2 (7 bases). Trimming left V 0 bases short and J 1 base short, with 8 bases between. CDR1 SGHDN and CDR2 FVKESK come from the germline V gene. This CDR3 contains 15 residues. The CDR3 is CASSQERGRTDTQYF. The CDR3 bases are TGTGCCAGCAGCCAAGAGCGGGGGCGCACAGATACGCAGTATTTT.

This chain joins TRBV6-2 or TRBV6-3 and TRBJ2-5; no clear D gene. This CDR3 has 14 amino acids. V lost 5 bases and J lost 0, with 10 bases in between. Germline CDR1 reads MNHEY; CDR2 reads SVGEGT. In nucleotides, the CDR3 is TGTGCCAGCAGTACGAAACCGGACCAAGAGACCCAGTACTTC. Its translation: CASSTKPDQETQYF.

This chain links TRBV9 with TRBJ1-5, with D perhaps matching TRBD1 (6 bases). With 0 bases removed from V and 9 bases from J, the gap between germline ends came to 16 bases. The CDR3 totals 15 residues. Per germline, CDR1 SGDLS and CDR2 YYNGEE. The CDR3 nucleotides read TGTGCCAGCAGCGTAGACTGGACAGCTAGTTGGCCCCAGCATTTT. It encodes CASSVDWTASWPQHF.

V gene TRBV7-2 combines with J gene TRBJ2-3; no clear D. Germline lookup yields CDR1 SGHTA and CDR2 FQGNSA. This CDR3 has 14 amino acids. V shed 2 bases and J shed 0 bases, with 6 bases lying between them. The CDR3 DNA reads TGTGCCAGCAGCTTACCAGATAGCACAGATACGCAGTATTTT. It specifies CASSLPDSTDTQYF.

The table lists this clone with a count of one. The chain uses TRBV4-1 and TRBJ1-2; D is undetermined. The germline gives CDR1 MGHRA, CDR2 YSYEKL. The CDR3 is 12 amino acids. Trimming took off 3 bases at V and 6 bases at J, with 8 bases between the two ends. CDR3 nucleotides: TGCGCCAGCAGCCATTCCGGGGATGGCTACACCTTC. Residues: CASSHSGDGYTF.

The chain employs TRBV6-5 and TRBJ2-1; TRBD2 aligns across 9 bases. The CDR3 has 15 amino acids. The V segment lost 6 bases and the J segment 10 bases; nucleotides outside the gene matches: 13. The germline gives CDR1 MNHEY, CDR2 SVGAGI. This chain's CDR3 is CASRTKTSGKEEQFF. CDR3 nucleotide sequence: TGTGCCAGCAGAACCAAGACTAGCGGAAAAGAGGAGCAGTTCTTC.

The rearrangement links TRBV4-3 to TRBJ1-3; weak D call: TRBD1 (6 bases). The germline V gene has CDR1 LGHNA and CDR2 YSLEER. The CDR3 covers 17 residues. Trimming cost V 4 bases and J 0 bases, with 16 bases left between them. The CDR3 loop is CASSPGGGPNSGNTIYF. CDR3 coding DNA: TGCGCCAGCAGCCCTGGGGGGGGGCCTAACTCTGGAAACACCATATATTTT.

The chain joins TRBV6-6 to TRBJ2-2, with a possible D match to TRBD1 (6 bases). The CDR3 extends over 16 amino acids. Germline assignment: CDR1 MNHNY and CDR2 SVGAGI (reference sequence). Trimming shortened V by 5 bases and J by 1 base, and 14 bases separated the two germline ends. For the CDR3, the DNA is TGTGCCAGCAGTCGAACAGGGAGAGTGAACACCGGGGAGCTGTTTTTT. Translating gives CASSRTGRVNTGELFF.

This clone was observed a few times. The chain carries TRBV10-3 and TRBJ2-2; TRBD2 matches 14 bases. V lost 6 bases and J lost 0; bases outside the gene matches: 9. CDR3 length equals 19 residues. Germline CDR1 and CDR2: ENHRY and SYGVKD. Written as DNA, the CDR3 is TGTGCCATCAGCCGAGGACTAGCGGGAGGTAGGGCGAACACCGGGGAGCTGTTTTTT. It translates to CAISRGLAGGRANTGELFF.

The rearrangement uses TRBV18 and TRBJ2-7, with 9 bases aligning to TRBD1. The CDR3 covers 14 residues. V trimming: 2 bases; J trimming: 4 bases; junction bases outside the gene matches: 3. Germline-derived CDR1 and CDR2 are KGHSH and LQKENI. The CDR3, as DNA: TGTGCCAGCTCACCATATGGACAGGGGTACGAGCAGTACTTC. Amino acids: CASSPYGQGYEQYF.

The chain's CDR3 is CASSLQGGTEAFF. The CDR3, as DNA: TGTGCCAGCAGCTTGCAGGGCGGCACTGAAGCTTTCTTT. The chain is built from TRBV5-4 and TRBJ1-1; D is possibly TRBD1 (5 bases). The germline gives CDR1 SGHNT, CDR2 YYREEE (reference sequence). This CDR3 is 13 amino acids long. The V end lost 1 base, the J end lost 4 bases, and 8 bases lay between the germline ends.

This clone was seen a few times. Here the CDR3 reads CASSPGDSRILDGYTF. CDR3 bases: TGTGCCAGTAGTCCCGGGGACAGCAGGATACTGGATGGCTACACCTTC. The chain is built from TRBV19 and TRBJ1-2, with 7 bases fitting TRBD1. Per the germline V gene, CDR1 is LNHDA and CDR2 is SQIVND (reference sequence). The CDR3 length is 16 residues. Trimming cost V 5 bases and J 6 bases; bases outside gene matches: 15.

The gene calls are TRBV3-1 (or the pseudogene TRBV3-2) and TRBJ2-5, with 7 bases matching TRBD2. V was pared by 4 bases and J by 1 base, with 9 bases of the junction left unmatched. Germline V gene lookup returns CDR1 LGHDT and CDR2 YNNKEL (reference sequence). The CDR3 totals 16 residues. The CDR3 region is CASSRTSVRSQETQYF. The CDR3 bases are TGTGCCAGCAGCCGTACTAGCGTCCGATCCCAAGAGACCCAGTACTTC.

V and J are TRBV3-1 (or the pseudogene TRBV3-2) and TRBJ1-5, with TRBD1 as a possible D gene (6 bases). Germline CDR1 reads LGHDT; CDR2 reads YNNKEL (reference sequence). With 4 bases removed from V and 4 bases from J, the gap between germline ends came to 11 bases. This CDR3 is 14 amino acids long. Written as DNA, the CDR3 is TGTGCCAGCAGCCCAGGACAGATTAATCAGCCCCAGCATTTT. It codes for CASSPGQINQPQHF.

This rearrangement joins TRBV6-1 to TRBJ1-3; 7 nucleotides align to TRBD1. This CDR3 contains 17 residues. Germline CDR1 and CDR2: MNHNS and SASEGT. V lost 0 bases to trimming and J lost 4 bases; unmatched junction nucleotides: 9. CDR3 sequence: CASSEARLGTAGNTIYF. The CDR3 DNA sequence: TGTGCCAGCAGTGAAGCGCGTCTCGGGACAGCCGGAAACACCATATATTTT.

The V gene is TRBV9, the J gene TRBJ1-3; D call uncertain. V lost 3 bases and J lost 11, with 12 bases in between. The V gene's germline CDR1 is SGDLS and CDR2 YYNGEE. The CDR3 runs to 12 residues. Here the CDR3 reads CASSAQFSPIYF. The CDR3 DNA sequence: TGTGCCAGCAGCGCCCAATTTAGCCCCATATATTTT.

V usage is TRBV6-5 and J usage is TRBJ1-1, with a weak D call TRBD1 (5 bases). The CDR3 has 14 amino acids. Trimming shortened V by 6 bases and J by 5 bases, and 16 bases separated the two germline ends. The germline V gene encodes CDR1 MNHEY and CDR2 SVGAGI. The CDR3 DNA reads TGTGCCAGCAGAATCGACCAGGGAGGAACTGAAGCTTTCTTT. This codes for CASRIDQGGTEAFF.

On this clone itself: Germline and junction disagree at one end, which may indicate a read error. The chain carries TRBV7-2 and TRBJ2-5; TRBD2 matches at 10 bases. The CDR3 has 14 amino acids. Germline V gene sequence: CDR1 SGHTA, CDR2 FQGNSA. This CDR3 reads CASSQALSGGAIDF. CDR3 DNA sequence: TGTGCCAGCAGCCAGGCCCTCAGCGGGGGGGCTATTGACTTC.

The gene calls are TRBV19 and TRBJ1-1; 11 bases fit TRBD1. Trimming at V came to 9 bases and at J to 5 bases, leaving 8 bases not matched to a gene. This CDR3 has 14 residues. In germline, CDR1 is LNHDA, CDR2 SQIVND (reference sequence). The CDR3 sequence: CASARDRGRTEAFF. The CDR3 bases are TGTGCCAGCGCCCGGGACAGGGGGAGGACTGAAGCTTTCTTT.

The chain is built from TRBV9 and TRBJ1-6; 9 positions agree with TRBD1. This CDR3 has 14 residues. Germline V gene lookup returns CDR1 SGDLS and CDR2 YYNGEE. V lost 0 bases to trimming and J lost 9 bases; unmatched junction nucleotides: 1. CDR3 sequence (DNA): TGTGCCAGCAGCGTAGGGGACAGGGCTTCACCCCTCCACTTT. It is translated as CASSVGDRASPLHF.

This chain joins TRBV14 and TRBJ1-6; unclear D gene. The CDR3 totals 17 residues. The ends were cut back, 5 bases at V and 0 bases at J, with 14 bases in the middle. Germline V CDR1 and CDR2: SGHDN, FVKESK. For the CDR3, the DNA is TGTGCCAGCAGCTCCGGAAGACGGAGCTCCTATAATTCACCCCTCCACTTT. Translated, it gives CASSSGRRSSYNSPLHF.

CDR3: CATGTTGETQYF. CDR3 sequence (DNA): TGTGCCACCGGGACTACCGGGGAGACCCAGTACTTC. V gene TRBV2 combines with J gene TRBJ2-5, with 7 positions matching TRBD2. The CDR3 loop spans 12 amino acids. Germline V gives CDR1 SNHLY, CDR2 FYNNEI. The trim removed 10 bases at V and 5 bases at J, leaving 7 bases unmatched.

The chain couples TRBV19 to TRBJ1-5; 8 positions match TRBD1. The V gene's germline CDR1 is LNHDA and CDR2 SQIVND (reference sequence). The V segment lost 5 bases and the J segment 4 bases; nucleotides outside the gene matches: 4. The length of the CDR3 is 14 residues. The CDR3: CASSRQGRNQPQHF. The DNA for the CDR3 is TGTGCCAGTAGTCGACAGGGGAGGAATCAGCCCCAGCATTTT.

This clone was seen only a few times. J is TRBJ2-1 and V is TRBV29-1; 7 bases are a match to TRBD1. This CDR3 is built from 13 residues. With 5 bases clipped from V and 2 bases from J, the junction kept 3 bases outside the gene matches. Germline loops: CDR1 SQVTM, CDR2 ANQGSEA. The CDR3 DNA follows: TGCAGCGTTTCCGGGACAGCCTACAATGAGCAGTTCTTC. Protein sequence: CSVSGTAYNEQFF.

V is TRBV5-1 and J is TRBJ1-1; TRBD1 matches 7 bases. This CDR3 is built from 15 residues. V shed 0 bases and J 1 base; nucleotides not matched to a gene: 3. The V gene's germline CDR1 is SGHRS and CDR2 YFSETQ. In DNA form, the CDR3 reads TGCGCCAGCAGCTTGGCCGGGACAGCGAACACTGAAGCTTTCTTT. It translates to CASSLAGTANTEAFF. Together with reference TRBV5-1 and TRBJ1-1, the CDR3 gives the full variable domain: KAGVTQTPRYLIKTRGQQVTLSCSPISGHRSVSWYQQTPGQGLQFLFEYFSETQRNKGNFPGRFSGRQFSNSRSEMNVSTLELGDSALYLCASSLAGTANTEAFFGQGTRLTVV.

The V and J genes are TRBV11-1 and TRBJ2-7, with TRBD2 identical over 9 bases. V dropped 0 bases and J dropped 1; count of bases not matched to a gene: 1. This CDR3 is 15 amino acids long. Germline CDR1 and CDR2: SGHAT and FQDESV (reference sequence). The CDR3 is CASSLAAGGSYEQYV. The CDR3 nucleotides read TGTGCCAGCAGCTTAGCTGCGGGAGGGTCCTACGAGCAGTACGTC.

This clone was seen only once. The CDR3 region has the DNA TGTGCCAGCAGCCTGGACAGGCCGAGCTCCTATAATTCACCCCTCCACTTT. Translating it yields CASSLDRPSSYNSPLHF. The V call is TRBV7-2, the J call TRBJ1-6; 7 bases fit TRBD1. Germline trimming cut 5 bases from V and 0 bases from J; bases unmatched to any gene: 7. CDR1 SGHTA and CDR2 FQGNSA come from the germline V gene. The CDR3 length is 17 residues.